The 4 T cell receptor beta chains below all came from one sample that was sequenced in a study of patients and donors after allogeneic stem cell transplantation. TCRdb used MiXCR to reprocess the RT-PCR reads, holding one entry per CDR3 protein. The sample records approximately 140,000 distinct CDR3 sequences, approximately 40% being singletons. The material sequenced was blood, either unsorted or a sorted T cell fraction (not recorded which). The receptor set was obtained from a human donor who was either an allogeneic HSCT recipient or a stem cell or donor lymphocyte infusion donor (not recorded which). It is not recorded whose cells these are; they may come from a transplant donor.

The rearrangement links TRBV29-1 to TRBJ2-5; D gene uncertain. V lost 3 bases, J lost 2 bases, and 7 bases lay in between. CDR3 size: 12 residues. CDR1 is SQVTM and CDR2 is ANQGSEA in the germline V gene. This CDR3 is CSVDRQQETQYF. DNA for the CDR3: TGCAGCGTTGATCGTCAGCAAGAGACCCAGTACTTC.

The chain joins TRBV10-3 to TRBJ2-5; D is undetermined. Germline values: CDR1 ENHRY, CDR2 SYGVKD. CDR3 length: 12 amino acids. V gave up 6 bases and J gave up 1 base, with 6 bases separating them. In DNA, the CDR3 is TGTGCCATCAGCCCCGGCCAAGAGACCCAGTACTTC. The encoded protein is CAISPGQETQYF.

The chain links TRBV3-1 to TRBJ1-6; 8 bases agree with TRBD1. Germline loops: CDR1 LGHDT, CDR2 YNNKEL (reference sequence). The CDR3 has 14 amino acids. Germline trimming cut 0 bases from V and 9 bases from J; bases unmatched to any gene: 1. CDR3: CASSQDRGPSPLHF. DNA of the CDR3: TGTGCCAGCAGCCAAGACAGGGGGCCTTCACCCCTCCACTTT.

This chain joins TRBV7-2 and TRBJ1-1; D is unresolved. V lost 1 base and J 1 base, leaving 16 bases between the germline ends. This CDR3 is built from 17 residues. Germline V CDR1 and CDR2: SGHTA, FQGNSA. For the CDR3, the DNA is TGTGCCAGCAGCTTAGTTTTGGCACTCAGCCAGAACACTGAAGCTTTCTTT. Translation gives CASSLVLALSQNTEAFF. Full variable domain (rest looked up from reference TRBV7-2 and TRBJ1-1): GAGVSQSPSNKVTEKGKDVELRCDPISGHTALYWYRQSLGQGLEFLIYFQGNSAPDKSGLPSDRFSAERTGGSVSTLTIQRTQQEDSAVYLCASSLVLALSQNTEAFFGQGTRLTVV.